The subject of this entry is one T cell receptor beta chain. Using immunoSEQ multiplex PCR, the repertoire was profiled, and TCRdb retains in-frame clones only, with some absent. The data show 200,000 to 250,000 clones, 85% to 90% seen once. The data were obtained in a study of blood T cell repertoires in COVID-19. CDR1 is SGDLS, CDR2 YYNGEE, per germline. The CDR3 is 18 amino acids. The V gene end was trimmed by 4 bases and the J gene end by 2 bases; junction bases not matched to a gene: 8. V and J are TRBV9 and TRBJ2-2; 13 bases fit TRBD2. This TCR was sampled from an older woman with acute or convalescent COVID-19. Material for sequencing was peripheral blood. The CDR3 protein is CASSRLAGGVSNTGELFF. The DNA for the CDR3 is TGTGCCAGCAGCAGACTAGCGGGAGGAGTTTCTAACACCGGGGAGCTGTTTTTT. The whole variable domain, remainder taken from reference TRBV9 and TRBJ2-2, is DSGVTQTPKHLITATGQRVTLRCSPRSGDLSVYWYQQSLDQGLQFLIQYYNGEERAKGNILERFSAQQFPDLHSELNLSSLELGDSALYFCASSRLAGGVSNTGELFFGEGSRLTVL.